Listed below are T cell receptor beta chains from one sample, sequenced in a study of cytomegalovirus exposure and HLA in healthy donors. Assay: immunoSEQ multiplex PCR; the TCRdb copy retains only in-frame clones and omits some. The sample contains 85,000 to 90,000 clones, approximately 76% of which appear only once. The sequencing sample was made of PBMCs. The receptors stem from a man aged 25 to 45 in good health and CMV-seropositive. The CDR3 runs from the conserved cysteine through the conserved F or W. D genes are given only for firm matches. Clone size appears in some rows only: once, few, many, or a class for an expanded clone.

CDR3 protein | CDR3 DNA | V gene | CDR3 length | D gene | J gene | clone size
CASSQGQIYEQYF | TGTGCCAGCAGCCAGGGACAGATCTACGAGCAGTACTTC | TRBV6-6 | 13 | TRBD1 | TRBJ2-7 | .
CASSLGQGAAGANVLTF | TGTGCCAGCAGCTTGGGACAGGGGGCCGCTGGGGCCAACGTCCTGACTTTC | TRBV5-6 | 17 | TRBD1 | TRBJ2-6 | .
CASGLAGANEQFF | TGTGCCAGCGGACTAGCGGGGGCCAATGAGCAGTTCTTC | TRBV27 | 13 | TRBD2 | TRBJ2-1 | .
CASSPRTEGRIRPLHF | TGCGCCAGCAGCCCCCGGACGGAGGGCCGGATTCGCCCCCTCCACTTT | TRBV4-1 | 16 | . | TRBJ1-6 | few
CASSLGSSYEQYF | TGCGCCAGCAGCTTGGGCAGCTCCTACGAGCAGTACTTC | TRBV5-1 | 13 | . | TRBJ2-7 | .
CASSQAGGFSYEQYF | TGCGCCAGCAGCCAAGCAGGGGGCTTCTCCTACGAGCAGTACTTC | TRBV4-1 | 15 | TRBD1 | TRBJ2-7 | .
CASSLGDGNQPQHF | TGCGCCAGCAGCTTGGGAGATGGCAATCAGCCCCAGCATTTT | TRBV5-1 | 14 | . | TRBJ1-5 | few
CASSQDQGSTTDTQYF | TGTGCCAGCAGCCAAGATCAGGGGTCAACCACAGATACGCAGTATTTT | TRBV14 | 16 | . | TRBJ2-3 | .
CASRVRASGQETQYF | TGTGCCAGTAGGGTGAGGGCTAGCGGCCAAGAGACCCAGTACTTC | TRBV19 | 15 | TRBD2 | TRBJ2-5 | once
CASIEGARTRRGYTF | TGTGCCAGCATAGAGGGGGCGCGGACTCGCCGGGGCTACACCTTC | TRBV6-5 | 15 | TRBD1 | TRBJ1-2 | .
CASRRLGANTGELFF | TGTGCCAGCCGTAGGTTGGGGGCAAACACCGGGGAGCTGTTTTTT | TRBV7-2 | 15 | . | TRBJ2-2 | .
CASSSGLAFEAFF | TGTGCCAGCAGCAGCGGCCTAGCTTTTGAAGCTTTCTTT | TRBV7-9 | 13 | . | TRBJ1-1 | .
CASSMEQVWVSNQPQHF | TGTGCCAGTAGTATGGAACAGGTTTGGGTTAGCAATCAGCCCCAGCATTTT | TRBV19 | 17 | . | TRBJ1-5 | .